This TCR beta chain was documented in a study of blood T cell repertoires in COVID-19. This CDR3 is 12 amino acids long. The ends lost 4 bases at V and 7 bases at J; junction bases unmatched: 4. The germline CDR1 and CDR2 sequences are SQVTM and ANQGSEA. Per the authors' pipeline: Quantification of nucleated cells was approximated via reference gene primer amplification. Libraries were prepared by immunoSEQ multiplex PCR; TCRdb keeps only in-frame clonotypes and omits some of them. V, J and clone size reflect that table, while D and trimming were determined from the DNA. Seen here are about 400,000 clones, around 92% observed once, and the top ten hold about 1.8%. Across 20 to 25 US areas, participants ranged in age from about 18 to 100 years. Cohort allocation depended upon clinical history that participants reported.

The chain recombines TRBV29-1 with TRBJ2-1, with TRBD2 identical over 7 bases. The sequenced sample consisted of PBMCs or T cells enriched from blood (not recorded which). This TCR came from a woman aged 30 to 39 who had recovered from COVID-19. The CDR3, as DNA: TGCAGCGTTGGAGCTAGCGGAAATGAGCAGTTCTTC. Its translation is CSVGASGNEQFF.